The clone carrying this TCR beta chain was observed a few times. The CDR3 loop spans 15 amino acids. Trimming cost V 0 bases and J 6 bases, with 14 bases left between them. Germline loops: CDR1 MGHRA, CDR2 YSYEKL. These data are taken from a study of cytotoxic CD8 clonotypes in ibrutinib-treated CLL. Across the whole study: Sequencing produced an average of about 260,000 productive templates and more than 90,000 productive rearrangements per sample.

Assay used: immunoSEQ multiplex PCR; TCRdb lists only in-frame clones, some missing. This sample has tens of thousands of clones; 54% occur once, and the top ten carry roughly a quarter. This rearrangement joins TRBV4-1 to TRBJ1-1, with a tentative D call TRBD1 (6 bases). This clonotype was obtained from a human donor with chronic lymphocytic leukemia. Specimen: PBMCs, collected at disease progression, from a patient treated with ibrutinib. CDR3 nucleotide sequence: TGCGCCAGCAGCCAAGATTGGGGGCGGGTCGCTGAAGCTTTCTTT. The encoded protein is CASSQDWGRVAEAFF.